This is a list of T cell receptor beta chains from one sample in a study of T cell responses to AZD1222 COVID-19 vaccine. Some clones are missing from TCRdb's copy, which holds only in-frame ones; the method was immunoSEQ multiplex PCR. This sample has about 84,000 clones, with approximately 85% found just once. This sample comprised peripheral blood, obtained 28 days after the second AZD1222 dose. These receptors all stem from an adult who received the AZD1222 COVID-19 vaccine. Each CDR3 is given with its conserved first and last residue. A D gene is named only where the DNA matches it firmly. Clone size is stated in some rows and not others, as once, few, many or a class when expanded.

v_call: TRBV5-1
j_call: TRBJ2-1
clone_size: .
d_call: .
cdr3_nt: TGCGCCAGCAGCTTGGCAGGACAGAGCTCCTACAATGAGCAGTTCTTC
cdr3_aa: CASSLAGQSSYNEQFF

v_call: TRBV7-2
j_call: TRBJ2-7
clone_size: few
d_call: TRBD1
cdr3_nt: TGTGCCAGCAGCTTAAGGACAGGGAATTACGAGCAGTACTTC
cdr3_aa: CASSLRTGNYEQYF

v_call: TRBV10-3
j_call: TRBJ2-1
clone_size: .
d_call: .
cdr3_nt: TGTGCCATCAGCCCGTACAGGGATGAGCAGTTCTTC
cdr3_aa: CAISPYRDEQFF

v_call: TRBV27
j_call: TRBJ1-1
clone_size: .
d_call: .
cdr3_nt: TGTGCCAGCAGGCCCACAGGGAGGACTGAAGCTTTCTTT
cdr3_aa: CASRPTGRTEAFF

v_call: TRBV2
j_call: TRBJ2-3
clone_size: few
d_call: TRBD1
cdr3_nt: TGTGCCAGCAGTCCACAGGGGATATCTACAGATACGCAGTATTTT
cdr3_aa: CASSPQGISTDTQYF

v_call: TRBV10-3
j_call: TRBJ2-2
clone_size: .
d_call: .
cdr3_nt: TGTGCCATCACCGGGACTGGCGGGGAGCTGTTTTTT
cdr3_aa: CAITGTGGELFF

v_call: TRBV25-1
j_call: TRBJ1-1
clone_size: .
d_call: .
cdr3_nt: TGTGCCAGCAGTGAGATAGGGGAGGCGGCCACTGAAGCTTTCTTT
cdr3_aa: CASSEIGEAATEAFF

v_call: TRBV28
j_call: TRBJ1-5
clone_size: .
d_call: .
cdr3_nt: TGTGCCAGCAGCACCGGGACGGCATATCAGCCCCAGCATTTT
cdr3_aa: CASSTGTAYQPQHF

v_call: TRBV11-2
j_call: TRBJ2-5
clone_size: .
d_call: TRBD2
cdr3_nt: TGTGCCAGCAGCTTAGATAGTTGGGAGGGGGAGACCCAGTACTTC
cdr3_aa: CASSLDSWEGETQYF

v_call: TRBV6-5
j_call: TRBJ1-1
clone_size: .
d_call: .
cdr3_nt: TGTGCCAGCAGCCTCAGGGAAATGAACACTGAAGCTTTCTTT
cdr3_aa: CASSLREMNTEAFF

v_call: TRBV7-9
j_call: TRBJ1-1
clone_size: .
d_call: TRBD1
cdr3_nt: TGTGCCAGCCGACAGGGGAACACTGAAGCTTTCTTT
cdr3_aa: CASRQGNTEAFF

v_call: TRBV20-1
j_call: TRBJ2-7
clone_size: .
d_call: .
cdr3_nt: TGCAGTGCTAGAGGGAGCGAGCAGTACTTC
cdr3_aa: CSARGSEQYF

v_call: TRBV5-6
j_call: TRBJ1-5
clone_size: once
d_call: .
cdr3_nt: TGTGCCAGCAGTGGAGGGTTCGGAAATCAGCCCCAGCATTTT
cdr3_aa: CASSGGFGNQPQHF

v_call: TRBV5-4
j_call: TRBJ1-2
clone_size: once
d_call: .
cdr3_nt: TGTGCCAGCAGTTACGACAGGCGCGACTATGGCTACACCTTC
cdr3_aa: CASSYDRRDYGYTF

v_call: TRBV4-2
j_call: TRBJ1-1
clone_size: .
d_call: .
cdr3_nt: TGTGCCAGCAGCTTAGCTATGAACGCTGAAGCTTTCTTT
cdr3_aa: CASSLAMNAEAFF

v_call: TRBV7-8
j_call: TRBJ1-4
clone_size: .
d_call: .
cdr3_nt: TGTGCCAGCAGCTTAGCGGGAGGGTATGAAAAACTGTTTTTT
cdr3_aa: CASSLAGGYEKLFF

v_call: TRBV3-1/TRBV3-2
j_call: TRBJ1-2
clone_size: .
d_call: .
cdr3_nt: TGTGCCAGCAGCTCGGACAGCAACTATGGCTACACCTTC
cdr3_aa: CASSSDSNYGYTF

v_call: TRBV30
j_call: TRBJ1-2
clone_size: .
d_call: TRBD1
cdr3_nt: TGTGCCTGTACCGGACAGGGCAACTATGGCTACACCTTC
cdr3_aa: CACTGQGNYGYTF

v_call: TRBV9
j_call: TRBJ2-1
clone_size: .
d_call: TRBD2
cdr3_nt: TGTGCCAGCAGCTGGGCGGGGGGGCCGGAAAATGAGCAGTTCTTC
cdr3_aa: CASSWAGGPENEQFF

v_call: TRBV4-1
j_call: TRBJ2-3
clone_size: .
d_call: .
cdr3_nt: TGCGCCAGCAGCCAAGAAGGAGCGAATACGCAGTATTTT
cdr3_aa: CASSQEGANTQYF

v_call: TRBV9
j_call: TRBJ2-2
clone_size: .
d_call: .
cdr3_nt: TGTGCCAGCAGCGTAGTGGCTAGCGCAGATACCGGGGAGCTGTTTTTT
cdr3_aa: CASSVVASADTGELFF

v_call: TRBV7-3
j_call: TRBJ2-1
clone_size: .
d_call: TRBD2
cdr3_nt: TGTGCCAGCAGCTTAACGCCTAGCGGGACGTTCAACAATGAGCAGTTCTTC
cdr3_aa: CASSLTPSGTFNNEQFF

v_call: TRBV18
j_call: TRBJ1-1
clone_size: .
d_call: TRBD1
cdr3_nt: TGTGCCAGCTCACCCAACAGGGGGTCTGAAGCTTTCTTT
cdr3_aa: CASSPNRGSEAFF

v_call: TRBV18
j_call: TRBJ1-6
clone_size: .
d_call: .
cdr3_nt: TGTGCCAGCTCACCGGTCGGTTTCTCCTATAATTCACCCCTCCACTTT
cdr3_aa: CASSPVGFSYNSPLHF

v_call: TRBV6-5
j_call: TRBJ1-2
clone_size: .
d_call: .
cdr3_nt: TGTGCCAGCAGTTACCGGGGACAATACGGCTACACCTTC
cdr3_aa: CASSYRGQYGYTF

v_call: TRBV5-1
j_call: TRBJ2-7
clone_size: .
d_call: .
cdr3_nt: TGCGCCAGCAGCTTATACTACGAGCAGTACTTC
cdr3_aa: CASSLYYEQYF

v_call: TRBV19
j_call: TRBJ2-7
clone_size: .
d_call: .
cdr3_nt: TGTGCCAGTAGTCTGCGGGTCGGGGGCTACGAGCAGTACTTC
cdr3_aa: CASSLRVGGYEQYF

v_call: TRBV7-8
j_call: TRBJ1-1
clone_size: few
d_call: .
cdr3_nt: TGTGCCAGCAACCTGGGTGGGAACACTGAAGCTTTCTTT
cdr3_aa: CASNLGGNTEAFF

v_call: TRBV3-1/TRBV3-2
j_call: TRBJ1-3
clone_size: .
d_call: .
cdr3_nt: TGTGCCAGCAGCCTAAACTTTCGTGGGGCAGGGGCTGGAAACACCATATATTTT
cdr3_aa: CASSLNFRGAGAGNTIYF

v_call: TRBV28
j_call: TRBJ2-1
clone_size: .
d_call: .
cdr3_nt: TGTGCCAGCATGATGTATCTCTCCTACAATGAGCAGTTCTTC
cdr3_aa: CASMMYLSYNEQFF